Listed below are T cell receptor beta chains from one sample, sequenced in a study of radiotherapy plus CTLA-4 blockade in lung cancer. Sequencing used immunoSEQ multiplex PCR; TCRdb keeps in-frame clones, though not all of them. This sample has approximately 78,000 clones, with more than 75% found just once. Material: peripheral blood, obtained from a patient treated with radiotherapy plus ipilimumab. Every receptor here comes from a human donor with non-small cell lung cancer who had a complete response to radiotherapy plus ipilimumab. Each CDR3 is given with its conserved first and last residue. Fields, in order: D gene, clone size, J gene, V gene, CDR3 DNA, CDR3 protein. D genes are given only for firm matches. Where a row states a size, it is once, few, many or the class of an expanded clone; other rows omit it.

d_gene: -
abundance: -
j_gene: TRBJ2-7
v_gene: TRBV10-3
CDR3nt: TGTGCCATCAATCACAGGCTCTCCTACGAGCAGTACTTC
CDR3aa: CAINHRLSYEQYF

d_gene: -
abundance: -
j_gene: TRBJ2-3
v_gene: TRBV5-1
CDR3nt: TGCGCCAGCAGCTTTACGGGCACAGATACGCAGTATTTT
CDR3aa: CASSFTGTDTQYF

d_gene: -
abundance: -
j_gene: TRBJ1-2
v_gene: TRBV11-2
CDR3nt: TGTGCCAGCGGGCGCGCAGGGACTAACTATGGCTACACCTTC
CDR3aa: CASGRAGTNYGYTF

d_gene: -
abundance: once
j_gene: TRBJ2-3
v_gene: TRBV11-3
CDR3nt: TGTGCCAGCAGCCCCGGATGGGCAGATACGCAGTATTTT
CDR3aa: CASSPGWADTQYF

d_gene: TRBD2
abundance: -
j_gene: TRBJ2-5
v_gene: TRBV11-2
CDR3nt: TGTGCCAGCAGCCTAGTGGCTAGCGGGGGGGCCCGAGAGACCCAGTACTTC
CDR3aa: CASSLVASGGARETQYF

d_gene: TRBD2
abundance: few
j_gene: TRBJ2-3
v_gene: TRBV30
CDR3nt: TGTGCCTGGGCCGGGACTAGCGGGGGTAATACGCAGTATTTT
CDR3aa: CAWAGTSGGNTQYF

d_gene: -
abundance: -
j_gene: TRBJ2-1
v_gene: TRBV2
CDR3nt: TGTGCCGTGGGGGATACCAGATACAATGAGCAGTTCTTC
CDR3aa: CAVGDTRYNEQFF

d_gene: -
abundance: once
j_gene: TRBJ1-2
v_gene: TRBV2
CDR3nt: TGTGCCAGCAAAGACCAGGGGAAGGATGGCTACACCTTC
CDR3aa: CASKDQGKDGYTF

d_gene: -
abundance: -
j_gene: TRBJ1-2
v_gene: TRBV19
CDR3nt: TGTGCCAGTAGTCCCCCAGGGAACTATGGCTACACCTTC
CDR3aa: CASSPPGNYGYTF

d_gene: TRBD2
abundance: few
j_gene: TRBJ2-3
v_gene: TRBV9
CDR3nt: TGTGCCAGCAGCGTAGCTGCTAGCGGGACGATCGGGAGGCAGTATTTT
CDR3aa: CASSVAASGTIGRQYF

d_gene: -
abundance: once
j_gene: TRBJ1-2
v_gene: TRBV11-2
CDR3nt: TGTGCCAGCAGCTTAGATGCACAGGGAAGCGGCTACACCTTC
CDR3aa: CASSLDAQGSGYTF

d_gene: -
abundance: -
j_gene: TRBJ2-3
v_gene: TRBV6-1
CDR3nt: TGTGCCAGCAGTGCCCCCGGGAAGGCGGGAACCACAGATACGCAGTATTTT
CDR3aa: CASSAPGKAGTTDTQYF

d_gene: TRBD1
abundance: -
j_gene: TRBJ1-2
v_gene: TRBV2
CDR3nt: TGTGCCAGCAGTACGGGACAGGGGAACTATGGCTACACCTTC
CDR3aa: CASSTGQGNYGYTF

d_gene: -
abundance: -
j_gene: TRBJ2-1
v_gene: TRBV7-9
CDR3nt: TGTGCCAGCAGCCCCTGGACTCTGGACCATGAGCAGTTCTTC
CDR3aa: CASSPWTLDHEQFF

d_gene: TRBD2
abundance: -
j_gene: TRBJ2-1
v_gene: TRBV19
CDR3nt: TGTGCCAGTAGTCGTACTAGCGGGAGTCAAGTCTCCTACAATGAGCAGTTCTTC
CDR3aa: CASSRTSGSQVSYNEQFF

d_gene: TRBD1
abundance: -
j_gene: TRBJ1-2
v_gene: TRBV6-5
CDR3nt: TGTGCCAGCAGCCCCACCCCGGGACAGTCTTATGGCTACACCTTC
CDR3aa: CASSPTPGQSYGYTF

d_gene: TRBD1
abundance: -
j_gene: TRBJ2-5
v_gene: TRBV2
CDR3nt: TGTGCCAGCATCCCAGGGGGTTCGGGACAAGAGACCCAGTACTTC
CDR3aa: CASIPGGSGQETQYF

d_gene: TRBD1
abundance: -
j_gene: TRBJ2-3
v_gene: TRBV15
CDR3nt: TGTGCCACCAGCAGAGAGACAGGGTCAGATACGCAGTATTTT
CDR3aa: CATSRETGSDTQYF

d_gene: TRBD2
abundance: once
j_gene: TRBJ2-1
v_gene: TRBV4-1
CDR3nt: TGCGCCAGCAGCCAAGAAGATCGGGCGGGAGTCTACTACAATGAGCAGTTCTTC
CDR3aa: CASSQEDRAGVYYNEQFF

d_gene: -
abundance: -
j_gene: TRBJ2-1
v_gene: TRBV5-7
CDR3nt: TGTGCCAGCAGCTTTCCAAACTCATACAATGAGCAGTTCTTC
CDR3aa: CASSFPNSYNEQFF

d_gene: -
abundance: -
j_gene: TRBJ2-1
v_gene: TRBV5-1
CDR3nt: TGCGCCAGCAGCTTACAGAGACTAGAAGGTCGCAATGAGCAGTTCTTC
CDR3aa: CASSLQRLEGRNEQFF

d_gene: -
abundance: -
j_gene: TRBJ2-2
v_gene: TRBV5-1
CDR3nt: TGCGCCAGCAGCTTGGTTCGGGGGCCCGGGGAGCTGTTTTTT
CDR3aa: CASSLVRGPGELFF

d_gene: -
abundance: -
j_gene: TRBJ1-2
v_gene: TRBV5-6
CDR3nt: TGTGCCAGCAACACCGACAGGTTAACATATGGCTACACCTTC
CDR3aa: CASNTDRLTYGYTF

d_gene: -
abundance: -
j_gene: TRBJ2-1
v_gene: TRBV6-6
CDR3nt: TGTGCCAGCAGTTACACGACAGGACACAATGAGCAGTTCTTC
CDR3aa: CASSYTTGHNEQFF

d_gene: TRBD1
abundance: -
j_gene: TRBJ1-4
v_gene: TRBV11-2
CDR3nt: TGTGCCAGCAGCCCTCGACAGGGTCTGAGTGAAAAACTGTTTTTT
CDR3aa: CASSPRQGLSEKLFF

d_gene: -
abundance: -
j_gene: TRBJ2-1
v_gene: TRBV5-1
CDR3nt: TGCGCCAGCAGCCAAACTACCGTCAGTGGGAATGAGCAGTTCTTC
CDR3aa: CASSQTTVSGNEQFF

d_gene: -
abundance: -
j_gene: TRBJ1-1
v_gene: TRBV7-9
CDR3nt: TGTGCCAGCAGCTTAGAGGGGGGTACTGAAGCTTTCTTT
CDR3aa: CASSLEGGTEAFF

d_gene: TRBD1
abundance: few
j_gene: TRBJ2-7
v_gene: TRBV27
CDR3nt: TGTGCCAGCCGTTCTCCGGGACAGGGGGCGCGGGAGCAGTACTTC
CDR3aa: CASRSPGQGAREQYF

d_gene: TRBD1
abundance: -
j_gene: TRBJ1-2
v_gene: TRBV5-4
CDR3nt: TGTGCCAGCAGCCCAACGCCGGACAGGGACTATGGCTACACCTTC
CDR3aa: CASSPTPDRDYGYTF

d_gene: TRBD1
abundance: few
j_gene: TRBJ1-2
v_gene: TRBV5-8
CDR3nt: TGTGCCAGCAGCCTCGGGGGAGTACAGGGGGACTATGGCTACACCTTC
CDR3aa: CASSLGGVQGDYGYTF

d_gene: -
abundance: -
j_gene: TRBJ2-7
v_gene: TRBV6-1
CDR3nt: TGTGCCAGCAACCGAGGGCAGGGTTACTACGAGCAGTACTTC
CDR3aa: CASNRGQGYYEQYF

d_gene: -
abundance: -
j_gene: TRBJ2-3
v_gene: TRBV6-1
CDR3nt: TGTGCCAGCAGTGAATTTGTGAGCACAGATACGCAGTATTTT
CDR3aa: CASSEFVSTDTQYF

d_gene: TRBD2
abundance: -
j_gene: TRBJ2-5
v_gene: TRBV10-3
CDR3nt: TGTGCCTCCGGGCCGGGGGGGAGCCAAGAGACCCAGTACTTC
CDR3aa: CASGPGGSQETQYF

d_gene: TRBD1
abundance: -
j_gene: TRBJ2-2
v_gene: TRBV7-2
CDR3nt: TGTGCCAGCAGCCCGGACAGGCACGGGGAGCTGTTTTTT
CDR3aa: CASSPDRHGELFF

d_gene: -
abundance: -
j_gene: TRBJ2-1
v_gene: TRBV10-3
CDR3nt: TGTGCCATCAGTGATCACGGGGGTTTCCGTAGCTCCTACAATGAGCAGTTCTTC
CDR3aa: CAISDHGGFRSSYNEQFF

d_gene: TRBD2
abundance: -
j_gene: TRBJ2-5
v_gene: TRBV6-6
CDR3nt: TGTGCCAGCAGTTCCCAAGCGGGGGGGGCAGAGACCCAGTACTTC
CDR3aa: CASSSQAGGAETQYF

d_gene: -
abundance: -
j_gene: TRBJ2-3
v_gene: TRBV5-1
CDR3nt: TGCGCCAGCAGCTTGGACAGGGAGGATACGCAGTATTTT
CDR3aa: CASSLDREDTQYF

d_gene: TRBD1
abundance: -
j_gene: TRBJ1-2
v_gene: TRBV7-9
CDR3nt: TGTGCCAGCAGCACTACTCCCGGGACAGGGACTAACTATGGCTACACCTTC
CDR3aa: CASSTTPGTGTNYGYTF

d_gene: -
abundance: -
j_gene: TRBJ1-3
v_gene: TRBV19
CDR3nt: TGTGCCAGTAGTACAGGGGCGGTTGGAAACACCATATATTTT
CDR3aa: CASSTGAVGNTIYF

d_gene: -
abundance: -
j_gene: TRBJ1-4
v_gene: TRBV7-9
CDR3nt: TGTGCCAGCAGCTTAGGTGGAAAACTTAATGAAAAACTGTTTTTT
CDR3aa: CASSLGGKLNEKLFF

d_gene: -
abundance: -
j_gene: TRBJ1-3
v_gene: TRBV28
CDR3nt: TGTGCCAGCGGGCCCCTTTTGGGAGGGGTAGAAGGAAACACCATATATTTT
CDR3aa: CASGPLLGGVEGNTIYF

d_gene: -
abundance: -
j_gene: TRBJ2-7
v_gene: TRBV7-2
CDR3nt: TGTGCCAGCAGCCCCGGGACTCAAAACGAGCAGTACTTC
CDR3aa: CASSPGTQNEQYF

d_gene: TRBD1
abundance: -
j_gene: TRBJ2-5
v_gene: TRBV27
CDR3nt: TGTGCCAGCAGTTTCGACAGGGGGCTAGAGACCCAGTACTTC
CDR3aa: CASSFDRGLETQYF